This T cell receptor beta chain is drawn from a study of T cell responses to AZD1222 COVID-19 vaccine (dated by TCRdb to the early 2020s). With regard to the full study: A total of 233 trial participants underwent TCR sequencing, of whom 207 received two doses of AZD1222 and around 26 received two doses of the MenACWY control vaccine. Trial participants were enrolled by age into subgroups of 18-55, 56-69 and 70-plus years, and around 150, 28 and 57 TCR-sequenced participants, respectively, were included in these subgroups. Results and caveats for the whole study, not just this receptor: The vaccine-associated CD4 TCRs covered the entire spike protein, and the dominant responses fell in regions 160-218 and 743-854. Conclusions about previously exposed vaccinees were limited because only a handful of AZD1222 recipients were SARS-CoV-2 seropositive at baseline. Participants were mostly white British and included more females than males, and it was suggested by the authors that clonal diversity may have been underestimated. The 56-69-year group was small, and its depth increase did not reach significance, likely because of low power. Epitopes outside the regions mutated in the B.1.351 and B.1.1.7 variants were reportedly recognized by nearly half of the unique spike-specific TCRs. After two AZD1222 doses, both the breadth and the depth of spike-specific TCRs were significantly higher than at day 0 and than in MenACWY recipients. No day 14 peak-response samples were available, so repertoires were characterized only after the peak T cell response.

Trimmed from V: 5 bases; trimmed from J: 4 bases; junction bases lacking a gene match: 10. As encoded in the germline V gene, CDR1 is KGHSH while CDR2 is LQKENI. Including cysteine and phenylalanine, the CDR3 has 16 amino acids. Only the CDR3 DNA stays, 48 bases, in frame from base 1. In light of the paper, this sample's time point label describes: about 28 days (+/-7) after the second vaccine dose. Explained via the paper, the treatment or condition label denotes: meningococcal conjugate vaccine given as trial control. The vaccinee samples were drawn from two UK trials, COV001 and COV002, one of which was a single-blind randomized controlled phase 2/3 trial testing AZD1222 (ChAdOx1 nCoV-19) in healthy adults. For TCRbeta chain sequencing, PBMC samples from trial participants were taken at day 0 and at day 28 after the second dose. The CDR3 regions of human TCRbeta chains were analyzed by immunosequencing. Turning to the authors' computational methods: TCRs in the repertoires were matched against a reference library of SARS-CoV-2-specific TCRs that had been generated with the MIRA antigen-specificity platform. Breadth was defined as the fraction of unique TCRs that were SARS-CoV-2-associated. Depth was defined as the fraction of total T cells that were SARS-CoV-2-associated. Using the MIRA data, every spike-specific TCR was mapped to the spike region that the TCR reacted to and assigned to either a CD4 or a CD8 class. Log10-transformed breadth and depth values were compared by one-way ANOVA with Sidak's multiple comparisons tests. In TCRdb, the immuneACCESS table is reduced to in-frame sequences with V and J assigned. These tables do not hold every clone; where another copy was compared, an unresolved V gene accounts for under half, and the others remain unexplained. The V and J calls and clone size are taken from that table; D and trimming were inferred from the DNA. The sample profile shows about 120,000 clones; 75% to 95% of them were found once. The ten largest clones take up 4% to 5% of the sample.

A note on this clone: Which antigen it targets is not known. It has no much larger one-base neighbor in the sample; base qualities were not kept.

The chain was built from TRBV18 and TRBJ1-2; 10 central bases correspond to TRBD1. The receptor's source is an adult who received the MenACWY meningococcal vaccine as a control. The sequences come from peripheral blood, collected 28 days after the second dose of the MenACWY control vaccine. The DNA is as follows: TGTGCCAGCTCATCAGGGCTGGACAGGGGGTTCTATGGCTACACCTTC. Translated, it gives CASSSGLDRGFYGYTF.